A single T cell receptor (beta chain) is shown here with its context. The antigen remains unidentified. The record originates from a study of neoadjuvant anti-PD-1 for oral cavity cancer. At the level of the study: Nivolumab at 3 mg/kg was mostly given biweekly, three to four doses, pre-surgery. Findings and caveats of the study: After neoadjuvant nivolumab, PBMC T cell clonality was significantly higher in non-responders than responders.

Clones were read by immunoSEQ multiplex PCR, and TCRdb kept only the in-frame ones, dropping some. In the table there are over 65,000 clones, roughly nine tenths of which are singletons. Stated time point: after neoadjuvant nivolumab, at surgical resection. Analysis of PBMCs was direct, with no culture step. This CDR3 is 15 amino acids long. The trim removed 5 bases at V and 7 bases at J, leaving 7 bases unmatched. Germline lookup yields CDR1 LNHDA and CDR2 SQIVND (reference sequence). The origin of this receptor is a person aged 35-79 years with oral cavity squamous cell carcinoma. V and J are TRBV19 and TRBJ2-3; 12 bases map to TRBD2. Sequences were derived from PBMCs, sampled after nivolumab (anti-PD-1) treatment. For the CDR3, the DNA is TGTGCCAGTAGTGCGGGACTAGCGGGCCTCTATACGCAGTATTTT. The encoded protein is CASSAGLAGLYTQYF.